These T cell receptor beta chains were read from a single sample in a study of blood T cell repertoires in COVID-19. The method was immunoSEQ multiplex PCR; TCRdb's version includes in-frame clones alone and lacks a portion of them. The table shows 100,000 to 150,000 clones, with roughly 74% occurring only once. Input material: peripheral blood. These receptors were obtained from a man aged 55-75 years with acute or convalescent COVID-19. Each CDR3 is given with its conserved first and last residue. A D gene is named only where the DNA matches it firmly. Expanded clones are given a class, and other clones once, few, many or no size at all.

CASSTYSGVDTF,TGTGCCAGCAGCACCTACTCGGGGGTAGACACCTTC,TRBV5-6,.,TRBJ1-2,.
CSEQGPQYKEAFF,TGCAGCGAACAGGGGCCGCAGTATAAGGAAGCTTTCTTT,TRBV29-1,.,TRBJ1-1,TRBD1
CASCLNSNQPQHF,TGTGCCAGCTGTTTAAATAGCAATCAGCCCCAGCATTTT,TRBV6-2/TRBV6-3,.,TRBJ1-5,.
CASSYPGTGNTEAFF,TGTGCCAGCAGCTACCCCGGGACAGGGAACACTGAAGCTTTCTTT,TRBV11-1,few,TRBJ1-1,TRBD1
CASSEQRGDTQYF,TGTGCCAGCAGTGAACAAAGAGGAGATACGCAGTATTTT,TRBV6-1,.,TRBJ2-3,.
CASSLAFPGHRADTQYF,TGTGCCAGCAGCTTAGCCTTCCCGGGACATAGGGCAGATACGCAGTATTTT,TRBV7-6,few,TRBJ2-3,.
CTGTGNADTQYF,TGTACCGGGACAGGGAATGCGGATACGCAGTATTTT,TRBV2,.,TRBJ2-3,TRBD1
CASSGTGLNTEAFF,TGTGCCAGCAGCGGGACAGGTTTGAACACTGAAGCTTTCTTT,TRBV7-2,.,TRBJ1-1,TRBD1
CAISEVLAGGANTGELFF,TGTGCCATCAGTGAGGTCTTAGCGGGGGGCGCGAACACCGGGGAGCTGTTTTTT,TRBV10-3,.,TRBJ2-2,TRBD2
CAITSRAAAGGYTF,TGTGCCATCACGAGTAGGGCAGCCGCGGGTGGCTACACCTTC,TRBV10-3,.,TRBJ1-2,.
CASNHRFENSPLHF,TGCGCCAGCAACCACAGGTTTGAAAATTCACCCCTCCACTTT,TRBV10-1,.,TRBJ1-6,.
CASSPPGASGGAGATGELFF,TGTGCCAGCAGTCCACCAGGGGCTAGCGGGGGGGCCGGTGCCACCGGGGAGCTGTTTTTT,TRBV7-3,.,TRBJ2-2,TRBD2
CASSPGTSGRAGLKFF,TGTGCCAGCAGCCCTGGGACTAGCGGGAGGGCCGGGTTGAAGTTCTTC,TRBV11-3,once,TRBJ2-1,TRBD2
CASSAGTSQRTGELFF,TGCGCCAGCAGCGCGGGGACTAGCCAAAGGACCGGGGAGCTGTTTTTT,TRBV5-1,few,TRBJ2-2,TRBD2
CASSQDRASSYEAFF,TGTGCCAGCAGTCAGGACAGGGCCTCGTCCTACGAAGCTTTCTTT,TRBV6-1,.,TRBJ1-1,TRBD1
CASSLESVATSSYNEQFF,TGCGCCAGCAGCTTGGAGTCCGTGGCGACAAGCTCCTACAATGAGCAGTTCTTC,TRBV5-1,.,TRBJ2-1,.
CATSVGGHTEAFF,TGTGCCACCAGTGTAGGAGGGCACACTGAAGCTTTCTTT,TRBV24-1,.,TRBJ1-1,.
CASSLQAGAYNEQFF,TGTGCCAGCAGCTTACAAGCGGGAGCCTACAATGAGCAGTTCTTC,TRBV11-3,.,TRBJ2-1,TRBD2
CASSGSSRSLSNQPQHF,TGTGCCAGCAGCGGTAGTTCGAGGTCCCTTAGCAATCAGCCCCAGCATTTT,TRBV21-1,.,TRBJ1-5,.
CASSLDQLAGVEQFF,TGTGCCAGCTCACTCGATCAACTAGCGGGGGTAGAGCAGTTCTTC,TRBV18,.,TRBJ2-1,TRBD2
CASSLPGRGTEAFF,TGTGCCAGCAGCTTACCCGGCCGGGGCACTGAAGCTTTCTTT,TRBV7-9,.,TRBJ1-1,.
CASSQDGAGFTEAFF,TGCGCCAGCAGCCAAGACGGGGCGGGATTTACTGAAGCTTTCTTT,TRBV4-1,.,TRBJ1-1,.
CASSHRQGHRTEAFF,TGTGCCAGCAGCCATCGACAGGGACATCGTACTGAAGCTTTCTTT,TRBV9,few,TRBJ1-1,TRBD1
CAWSPPGKMNQPQHF,TGTGCCTGGAGTCCCCCGGGGAAGATGAATCAGCCCCAGCATTTT,TRBV30,few,TRBJ1-5,.
CSVGVSWGLAGVNIQYF,TGCAGCGTTGGGGTATCCTGGGGACTAGCGGGAGTAAACATTCAGTACTTC,TRBV29-1,.,TRBJ2-4,TRBD2
CSAIGTGELFF,TGCAGTGCTATCGGGACAGGAGAACTGTTTTTT,TRBV20-1,.,TRBJ1-4,TRBD1
CASSQQGNGYEQYF,TGCGCCAGCAGCCAACAGGGAAACGGCTACGAGCAGTACTTC,TRBV5-1,.,TRBJ2-7,.
CASSQEGFREYEQYF,TGTGCCAGCAGCCAAGAAGGGTTCCGGGAATACGAGCAGTACTTC,TRBV3-1/TRBV3-2,.,TRBJ2-7,.
CASSEAGGAYNEQFF,TGTGCCAGCAGTGAAGCTGGGGGGGCCTACAATGAGCAGTTCTTC,TRBV6-1,few,TRBJ2-1,TRBD2
CASSLGRGRSSGNTIYF,TGTGCCAGCAGCTTAGGACGGGGTAGAAGCTCTGGAAACACCATATATTTT,TRBV7-8,once,TRBJ1-3,.
CASSPQLAHSTDTQYF,TGTGCCAGCAGTCCACAACTAGCGCATAGCACAGATACGCAGTATTTT,TRBV6-2/TRBV6-3,.,TRBJ2-3,TRBD2
CASSQDFAGGSTDTQYF,TGTGCCAGCAGCCAAGATTTCGCGGGGGGTAGCACAGATACGCAGTATTTT,TRBV3-1/TRBV3-2,.,TRBJ2-3,TRBD2
CASSESGTVYGYTF,TGTGCCAGCAGTGAATCGGGGACAGTCTATGGCTACACCTTC,TRBV25-1,.,TRBJ1-2,TRBD1
CASSQESALAPLHF,TGTGCCAGCAGCCAAGAGTCAGCTCTAGCGCCCCTCCACTTT,TRBV3-1/TRBV3-2,.,TRBJ1-6,.
CASSQELAGTYEQYF,TGCGCCAGCAGCCAAGAACTAGCGGGGACCTACGAGCAGTACTTC,TRBV4-1,.,TRBJ2-7,TRBD2
CASSPWGRGILNTEAFF,TGTGCCAGCAGTCCCTGGGGCAGGGGGATTCTGAACACTGAAGCTTTCTTT,TRBV28,.,TRBJ1-1,TRBD1
CASSFGQGARSGTQYF,TGTGCCAGCAGTTTTGGACAGGGGGCACGGTCCGGTACGCAGTATTTT,TRBV27,.,TRBJ2-3,TRBD1
CASSLISGLGDEQFF,TGTGCCAGCTCACTGATTAGCGGGTTGGGGGATGAGCAGTTCTTC,TRBV18,many,TRBJ2-1,TRBD2
CASTSGKGDRGPKLFF,TGTGCCAGCACGAGTGGAAAGGGGGACAGGGGGCCGAAACTGTTTTTT,TRBV6-6,few,TRBJ1-4,TRBD1